The clone carrying this TCR beta chain was seen once. These data originate in a study of T-cell memory formation after mild COVID-19. The CDR3 contains 14 residues. V lost 4 bases to trimming and J lost 2 bases; unmatched junction nucleotides: 5. Germline CDR1 is SQVTM and CDR2 is ANQGSEA. 5'RACE, which relied on constant-segment primers, yielded TCR alpha and TCR beta cDNA libraries carrying sample barcodes and UMIs. TCRdb called the 5' RACE reads again in MiXCR, with one record for every CDR3 protein. The table includes about 600,000 distinct CDR3 sequences, roughly 20% detected once. The chain employs TRBV29-1 and TRBJ2-1; TRBD2 matches 7 bases. The specimen sequenced was PBMCs or a T cell subset sorted from them (not recorded which). This sequence originates from an adult woman who had mild COVID-19 (a few samples of this study predate the infection). Cell type and time point are not known. This CDR3 reads CSVALRETYNEQFF. CDR3 DNA: TGCAGCGTTGCATTGCGGGAGACCTACAATGAGCAGTTCTTC.